Listed below are T cell receptor beta chains from one sample, sequenced in a study of blood T cell repertoires in COVID-19. Here immunoSEQ multiplex PCR was the method, and the copy in TCRdb shows in-frame clones only, minus some. The sample has 250,000 or so clones, around 83% seen once. Sequencing was performed on peripheral blood. These receptor sequences come from a woman aged 18-30 years with acute or convalescent COVID-19. CDR3s include the opening cysteine and the closing phenylalanine or tryptophan. The order of the fields is V gene, J gene, CDR3 length, clone size, D gene, CDR3 protein, CDR3 DNA. The D gene is left open where the match is weak. Expanded clones are given a class, and other clones once, few, many or no size at all.

V: TRBV2; J: TRBJ1-1; length: 12; size: once; D: .; CDR3: CASSVQGPEAFF; DNA: TGTGCCAGCAGTGTCCAGGGCCCTGAAGCTTTCTTT
V: TRBV5-1; J: TRBJ2-1; length: 19; size: .; D: TRBD2; CDR3: CASSLAQGLAGGPTGEQFF; DNA: TGCGCCAGCAGCTTGGCCCAGGGACTAGCGGGAGGGCCGACCGGTGAGCAGTTCTTC
V: TRBV6-1; J: TRBJ2-7; length: 14; size: .; D: .; CDR3: CASSEGGLGYEQYF; DNA: TGTGCCAGCAGTGAAGGGGGACTGGGATACGAGCAGTACTTC
V: TRBV24-1; J: TRBJ1-5; length: 15; size: .; D: .; CDR3: CATRKEQGSNQPQHF; DNA: TGTGCCACCAGGAAAGAACAGGGAAGCAATCAGCCCCAGCATTTT
V: TRBV6-1; J: TRBJ2-1; length: 15; size: once; D: TRBD1; CDR3: CASSEPGQGRYEQFF; DNA: TGTGCCAGCAGTGAACCGGGACAGGGGCGGTATGAGCAGTTCTTC
V: TRBV15; J: TRBJ1-5; length: 15; size: .; D: TRBD1; CDR3: CATSPTGVGNQPQHF; DNA: TGTGCCACCAGCCCGACAGGGGTCGGCAATCAGCCCCAGCATTTT
V: TRBV11-2; J: TRBJ1-2; length: 15; size: .; D: .; CDR3: CASSLQRSSGGGYTF; DNA: TGTGCCAGCAGCTTGCAGCGATCGAGCGGGGGTGGCTACACCTTC
V: TRBV23-1; J: TRBJ2-1; length: 16; size: .; D: TRBD1; CDR3: CASSRPDRGRVYEQFF; DNA: TGCGCCAGCAGTCGCCCGGACAGGGGGAGAGTCTATGAGCAGTTCTTC
V: TRBV5-1; J: TRBJ2-1; length: 16; size: .; D: TRBD2; CDR3: CASSPRTSDQYNEQFF; DNA: TGCGCCAGCAGCCCCAGGACTAGCGACCAGTACAATGAGCAGTTCTTC
V: TRBV13; J: TRBJ1-1; length: 14; size: .; D: TRBD1; CDR3: CASSLKGTGHEAFF; DNA: TGTGCCAGCAGCTTAAAGGGGACAGGCCATGAAGCTTTCTTT
V: TRBV11-2; J: TRBJ2-7; length: 13; size: .; D: TRBD2; CDR3: CASSLVTSDEQYF; DNA: TGTGCCAGCAGCTTAGTTACTAGCGACGAGCAGTACTTC
V: TRBV27; J: TRBJ1-1; length: 15; size: .; D: TRBD1; CDR3: CASSSWTGRTTEAFF; DNA: TGTGCCAGCAGTTCCTGGACAGGTCGAACGACTGAAGCTTTTTTT
V: TRBV6-5; J: TRBJ2-7; length: 13; size: .; D: .; CDR3: CASSPKWAYEQYF; DNA: TGTGCCAGCAGTCCTAAGTGGGCGTACGAGCAGTACTTC
V: TRBV14; J: TRBJ1-4; length: 16; size: .; D: .; CDR3: CASSNRDGVTNEKLFF; DNA: TGTGCCAGCAGTAACAGGGACGGCGTAACTAATGAAAAACTGTTTTTT
V: TRBV19; J: TRBJ2-3; length: 15; size: .; D: TRBD2; CDR3: CASSIGLAVTDTQYF; DNA: TGTGCCAGTAGTATCGGACTAGCGGTCACAGATACGCAGTATTTT
V: TRBV3-1/TRBV3-2; J: TRBJ2-1; length: 19; size: .; D: TRBD2; CDR3: CASSQDPTGTSGRADEQFF; DNA: TGTGCCAGCAGCCAAGATCCCACGGGGACTAGCGGGAGGGCCGATGAGCAGTTCTTC
V: TRBV30; J: TRBJ2-6; length: 14; size: .; D: .; CDR3: CANTDRSGANVLTF; DNA: TGTGCAAATACCGACAGGTCTGGGGCCAACGTCCTGACTTTC
V: TRBV7-9; J: TRBJ2-7; length: 15; size: .; D: TRBD2; CDR3: CASSLMAGGPYEQYF; DNA: TGTGCCAGCAGCCTAATGGCGGGAGGTCCCTACGAGCAGTACTTC
V: TRBV5-4; J: TRBJ2-1; length: 14; size: .; D: .; CDR3: CASSLAGWADEQFF; DNA: TGTGCCAGCAGCTTGGCCGGCTGGGCCGATGAGCAGTTCTTC
V: TRBV9; J: TRBJ2-1; length: 17; size: .; D: TRBD2; CDR3: CASSVERAGGLYNEQFF; DNA: TGTGCCAGCAGCGTAGAACGAGCGGGAGGCCTCTACAATGAGCAGTTCTTC
V: TRBV7-2; J: TRBJ2-2; length: 16; size: few; D: TRBD2; CDR3: CASSLTGLAGAGELFF; DNA: TGTGCCAGCAGCTTAACCGGACTAGCGGGCGCCGGGGAGCTGTTTTTT
V: TRBV28; J: TRBJ2-3; length: 16; size: .; D: .; CDR3: CASRAGGGFGADTQYF; DNA: TGTGCCAGCAGGGCCGGCGGGGGCTTCGGGGCAGATACGCAGTATTTT
V: TRBV5-1; J: TRBJ2-7; length: 14; size: .; D: TRBD1; CDR3: CASSPRDSSYEQYF; DNA: TGCGCCAGCAGCCCCCGGGACAGCTCCTACGAGCAGTACTTC
V: TRBV4-2; J: TRBJ1-4; length: 14; size: .; D: .; CDR3: CASSQRSEGEKLFF; DNA: TGTGCCAGCAGCCAAAGATCGGAGGGTGAAAAACTGTTTTTT
V: TRBV19; J: TRBJ2-2; length: 14; size: .; D: TRBD2; CDR3: CASMGLAGTGELFF; DNA: TGTGCCAGTATGGGGCTAGCGGGGACCGGGGAGCTGTTTTTT
V: TRBV18; J: TRBJ2-7; length: 16; size: .; D: TRBD2; CDR3: CASSGNSGRISYEQYF; DNA: TGTGCCAGCTCAGGGAATAGCGGGAGGATCTCCTACGAGCAGTACTTC
V: TRBV11-2; J: TRBJ2-3; length: 15; size: .; D: .; CDR3: CASSLGPTRADTQYF; DNA: TGTGCCAGCAGCCTAGGACCGACGAGAGCGGATACGCAGTATTTT
V: TRBV27; J: TRBJ2-7; length: 13; size: .; D: .; CDR3: CASSLGRGHGQYF; DNA: TGTGCCAGCAGTTTGGGCAGGGGCCACGGGCAGTACTTC
V: TRBV6-5; J: TRBJ1-1; length: 15; size: .; D: TRBD1; CDR3: CASSYPDRGITEAFF; DNA: TGTGCCAGCAGTTACCCCGACAGGGGGATCACTGAAGCTTTCTTT
V: TRBV7-9; J: TRBJ1-6; length: 18; size: .; D: .; CDR3: CASSLGQSWSSYNSPLHF; DNA: TGTGCCAGCAGCTTAGGGCAGTCCTGGAGCTCCTATAATTCACCCCTCCACTTT
V: TRBV27; J: TRBJ2-7; length: 13; size: .; D: .; CDR3: CASSPRTNFEQYF; DNA: TGTGCCAGCAGTCCCCGGACTAACTTCGAGCAGTACTTC
V: TRBV7-9; J: TRBJ2-7; length: 16; size: few; D: TRBD1; CDR3: CASSLRSWTGSIEQYF; DNA: TGTGCCAGCAGCCTAAGGTCGTGGACAGGGTCTATCGAGCAGTACTTC
V: TRBV11-3; J: TRBJ2-1; length: 17; size: .; D: TRBD2; CDR3: CASSLDPPSGRVAEQFF; DNA: TGTGCCAGCAGCTTAGATCCCCCTAGCGGGAGGGTCGCTGAGCAGTTCTTC
V: TRBV4-3; J: TRBJ1-2; length: 16; size: few; D: .; CDR3: CASSQDLGRTYYGYTF; DNA: TGCGCCAGCAGCCAAGATCTAGGCAGAACCTACTATGGCTACACCTTC
V: TRBV7-6; J: TRBJ1-1; length: 14; size: .; D: .; CDR3: CASSLASGSVEAFF; DNA: TGTGCCAGCAGCTTAGCGTCGGGGTCAGTTGAAGCTTTCTTT
V: TRBV7-8; J: TRBJ1-1; length: 16; size: once; D: .; CDR3: CASSLGTGLPGTEAFF; DNA: TGTGCCAGCAGCTTAGGTACAGGGTTGCCGGGCACTGAAGCTTTCTTT
V: TRBV4-3; J: TRBJ1-2; length: 16; size: few; D: .; CDR3: CASSQDRWTPRAGYTF; DNA: TGCGCCAGCAGCCAAGATCGGTGGACTCCCCGGGCTGGCTACACCTTC
V: TRBV6-5; J: TRBJ1-2; length: 14; size: few; D: .; CDR3: CASMEAGNIRGYTF; DNA: TGTGCCAGTATGGAAGCAGGGAATATTAGGGGCTACACCTTC
V: TRBV30; J: TRBJ1-1; length: 13; size: once; D: TRBD1; CDR3: CAIQGFVNTEAFF; DNA: TGTGCCATACAGGGGTTCGTGAACACTGAAGCTTTCTTT
V: TRBV5-1; J: TRBJ2-3; length: 14; size: .; D: .; CDR3: CASFGPPSGDTQYF; DNA: TGCGCCAGCTTTGGCCCGCCGTCGGGAGATACGCAGTATTTT
V: TRBV10-2; J: TRBJ2-3; length: 14; size: .; D: TRBD2; CDR3: CASSALAGTDTQYF; DNA: TGCGCCAGCAGTGCACTAGCGGGGACAGATACGCAGTATTTT